These 14 T cell receptor beta chains share one sample of origin, sequenced in a study of T cell responses to AZD1222 COVID-19 vaccine. Sequencing used immunoSEQ multiplex PCR; TCRdb keeps in-frame clones, though not all of them. The sample holds about 59,000 clones, approximately 89% seen once. The sequencing used peripheral blood, collected 28 days after the second AZD1222 dose. The receptor source for this set is an adult who received the AZD1222 COVID-19 vaccine.

This clone occurred once. The CDR3 here is CAWSVPGAISNQPQHF. CDR3 nucleotide sequence: TGTGCCTGGAGTGTACCAGGGGCGATTTCCAATCAGCCCCAGCATTTT. The chain links TRBV30 to TRBJ1-5; perhaps TRBD1 as D (6 bases). The CDR3 runs to 16 residues. Looked up from germline, CDR1 is GTSNPN and CDR2 is SVGIG (reference sequence). Trimming stripped 0 bases from V and 3 bases from J, with 15 bases between.

The rearrangement uses TRBV12-3 or TRBV12-4 and TRBJ2-1; D gene uncertain. The CDR3 contains 12 residues. V was cut by 5 bases and J by 4 bases, with 6 bases left in between. CDR3 in DNA: TGTGCCAGCAGTCCTAGGTACAATGAGCAGTTCTTC. This translates into CASSPRYNEQFF.

V and J are TRBV9 and TRBJ2-1; maybe TRBD1 (6 bases). The germline V gene encodes CDR1 SGDLS and CDR2 YYNGEE. The CDR3 runs to 16 residues. V lost 0 bases and J lost 5, with 15 bases in between. Here the CDR3 reads CASSVGPTGLNNEQFF. CDR3 nucleotide sequence: TGTGCCAGCAGCGTAGGCCCTACAGGGTTGAACAATGAGCAGTTCTTC.

The chain combines TRBV9 with TRBJ1-3, with D tentatively TRBD1 (6 bases). Germline V gives CDR1 SGDLS, CDR2 YYNGEE. V lost 2 bases, J lost 4 bases, and 13 bases lay in between. CDR3 size: 15 residues. The CDR3 reads CASSVSQGNGNTIYF. The CDR3 DNA reads as TGTGCCAGCAGCGTGTCACAGGGTAACGGAAACACCATATATTTT. Filled out from reference TRBV9 and TRBJ1-3, the complete variable domain reads DSGVTQTPKHLITATGQRVTLRCSPRSGDLSVYWYQQSLDQGLQFLIQYYNGEERAKGNILERFSAQQFPDLHSELNLSSLELGDSALYFCASSVSQGNGNTIYFGEGSWLTVV.

The chain combines TRBV6-5 with TRBJ1-2; TRBD1 matches 8 bases. This CDR3 is built from 13 residues. CDR1 is MNHEY, CDR2 SVGAGI, per germline. The J segment lost 4 bases and the V segment lost 5 bases, leaving 3 bases of the junction unmatched. In nucleotides, the CDR3 is TGTGCCAGCAGTCGACAGGGGTCCTATGGCTACACCTTC. Residues: CASSRQGSYGYTF.

The genes are TRBV19 and TRBJ1-5; perhaps TRBD1 as D (5 bases). Germline CDR1 is LNHDA and CDR2 is SQIVND (reference sequence). V was clipped by 3 bases and J by 0 bases, with 12 bases between them. The CDR3 length is 16 residues. The chain's CDR3 is CASSIPRQSSNQPQHF. CDR3 in DNA: TGTGCCAGTAGTATTCCCAGACAGTCTAGCAATCAGCCCCAGCATTTT.

V and J are TRBV4-1 and TRBJ2-1, with TRBD1 matching over 8 bases. The J segment lost 12 bases and the V segment lost 0 bases, leaving 4 bases of the junction unmatched. Germline CDR1 and CDR2: MGHRA and YSYEKL. CDR3 length: 13 amino acids. The CDR3 bases are TGCGCCAGCAGCCAAGACCTCGGGACAGGGCAGTTCTTC. Its translation is CASSQDLGTGQFF.

This chain connects TRBV27 to TRBJ1-2; 8 bases line up with TRBD1. Germline loops: CDR1 MNHEY, CDR2 SMNVEV (reference sequence). The junction had 7 bases not matched to a gene; V was cut back by 6 bases and J by 4 bases. The CDR3 runs to 14 residues. The CDR3 DNA is TGTGCCAGCAGCCCGGACAGGGTGAGCTATGGCTACACCTTC. Translated, it gives CASSPDRVSYGYTF.

Note on this clone: One junction end does not reproduce the germline sequence, and a read error may be involved. V usage is TRBV29-1 and J usage is TRBJ2-7, with D possibly being TRBD1 or TRBD2 (6 bases each). The CDR3 has 14 amino acids. Germline loops: CDR1 SQVTM, CDR2 ANQGSEA. CDR3 protein: CSVQEGGKGYEQYF. The CDR3 nucleotides read TGCAGCGTTCAAGAGGGGGGAAAGGGGTACGAGCAGTACTTC.

This clone was seen more than once but under ten times. The chain recombines TRBV5-1 with TRBJ2-1, with 7 bases that match TRBD1. This CDR3 has 15 residues. Germline CDR1 is SGHRS and CDR2 is YFSETQ. The V and J ends lost 4 bases and 4 bases, in that order; junction bases with no gene match: 8. The CDR3 loop reads CASSTETGLYNEQFF. CDR3 sequence (DNA): TGCGCCAGCAGCACCGAGACAGGGCTTTACAATGAGCAGTTCTTC.

CDR3 DNA sequence: TGTGCCAGCAGTGCGCGATCCCGGACCCTTGGGCAGTTCTTC. It yields the protein CASSARSRTLGQFF. The chain combines TRBV27 with TRBJ2-1; unclear D gene. V gave up 5 bases and J gave up 12 bases, with 20 bases separating them. This CDR3 has 14 amino acids. The germline CDR1 and CDR2 sequences are MNHEY and SMNVEV (reference sequence).

The V call is TRBV6-5, the J call TRBJ2-1; TRBD2 might be the D (6 bases). This CDR3 has 16 amino acids. V lost 0 bases, J lost 2 bases, and 11 bases lay in between. The V gene's germline CDR1 is MNHEY and CDR2 SVGAGI. The CDR3, as DNA: TGTGCCAGCAGTTACTCACCGGGACTTACCTACAATGAGCAGTTCTTC. It codes for CASSYSPGLTYNEQFF.

The table lists this clone with a few counts. V usage is TRBV9 and J usage is TRBJ2-7, with 9 nucleotides matching TRBD2. With V trimmed by 0 bases and J by 7 bases, 11 bases remained unmatched. Germline V lookup: CDR1 SGDLS, CDR2 YYNGEE. The CDR3 consists of 16 residues. The CDR3 nucleotides read TGTGCCAGCAGCGTAGAAGCCCTAGCGGGGTTGAGTGAGCAGTACTTC. It specifies CASSVEALAGLSEQYF.

This chain uses TRBV7-2 with TRBJ1-1, with D maybe TRBD1 (5 bases). Germline-derived CDR1 and CDR2 are SGHTA and FQGNSA. V was pared by 4 bases and J by 1 base, with 10 bases between. This CDR3 has 14 amino acids. CDR3 bases: TGTGCCAGCAGCTCTAGGAGGGGGAACACTGAAGCTTTCTTT. Amino acid sequence: CASSSRRGNTEAFF. The full variable domain, its missing parts supplied by reference TRBV7-2 and TRBJ1-1, is GAGVSQSPSNKVTEKGKDVELRCDPISGHTALYWYRQSLGQGLEFLIYFQGNSAPDKSGLPSDRFSAERTGGSVSTLTIQRTQQEDSAVYLCASSSRRGNTEAFFGQGTRLTVV.